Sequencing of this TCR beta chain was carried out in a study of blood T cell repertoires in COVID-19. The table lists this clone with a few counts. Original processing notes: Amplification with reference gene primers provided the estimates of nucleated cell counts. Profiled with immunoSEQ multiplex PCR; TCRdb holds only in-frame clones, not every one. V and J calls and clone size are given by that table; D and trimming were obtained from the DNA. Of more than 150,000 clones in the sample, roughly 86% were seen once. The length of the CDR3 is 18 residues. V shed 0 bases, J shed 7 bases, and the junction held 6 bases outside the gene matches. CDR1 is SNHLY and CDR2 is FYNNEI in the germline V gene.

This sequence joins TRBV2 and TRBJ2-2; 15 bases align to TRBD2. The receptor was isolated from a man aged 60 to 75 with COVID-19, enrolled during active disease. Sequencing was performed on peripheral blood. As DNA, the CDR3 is TGTGCCAGCAGTGAAGCGCCAGGGACTAGCGGGAGGTACGGGGAGCTGTTTTTT. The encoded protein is CASSEAPGTSGRYGELFF. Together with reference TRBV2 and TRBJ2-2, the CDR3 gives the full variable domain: EPEVTQTPSHQVTQMGQEVILRCVPISNHLYFYWYRQILGQKVEFLVSFYNNEISEKSEIFDDQFSVERPDGSNFTLKIRSTKLEDSAMYFCASSEAPGTSGRYGELFFGEGSRLTVL.